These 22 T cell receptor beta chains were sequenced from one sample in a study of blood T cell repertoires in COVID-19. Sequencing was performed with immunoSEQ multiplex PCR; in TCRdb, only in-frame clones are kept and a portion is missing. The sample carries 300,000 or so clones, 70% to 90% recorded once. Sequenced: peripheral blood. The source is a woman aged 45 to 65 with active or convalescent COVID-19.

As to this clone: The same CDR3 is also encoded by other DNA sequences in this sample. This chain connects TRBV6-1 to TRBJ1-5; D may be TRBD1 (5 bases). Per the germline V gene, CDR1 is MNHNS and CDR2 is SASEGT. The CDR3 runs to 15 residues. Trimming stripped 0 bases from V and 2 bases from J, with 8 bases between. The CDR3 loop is CASSEAGGGNQPQHF. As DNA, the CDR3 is TGTGCCAGCAGTGAAGCGGGAGGGGGCAATCAGCCCCAGCATTTT.

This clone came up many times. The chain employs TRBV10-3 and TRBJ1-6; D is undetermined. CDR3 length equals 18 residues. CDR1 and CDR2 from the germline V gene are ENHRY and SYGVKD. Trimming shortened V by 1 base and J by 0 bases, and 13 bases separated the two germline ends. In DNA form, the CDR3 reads TGTGCCATCAGTGAGTTAATGGTAGGGAGCTCCTATAATTCACCCCTCCACTTT. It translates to CAISELMVGSSYNSPLHF.

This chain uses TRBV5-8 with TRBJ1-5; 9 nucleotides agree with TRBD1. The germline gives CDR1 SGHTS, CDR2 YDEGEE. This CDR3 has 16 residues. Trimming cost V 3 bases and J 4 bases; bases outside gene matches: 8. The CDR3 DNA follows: TGTGCCAGCAGCTCTGTATTACAGGGGGCGAATCAGCCCCAGCATTTT. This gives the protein CASSSVLQGANQPQHF.

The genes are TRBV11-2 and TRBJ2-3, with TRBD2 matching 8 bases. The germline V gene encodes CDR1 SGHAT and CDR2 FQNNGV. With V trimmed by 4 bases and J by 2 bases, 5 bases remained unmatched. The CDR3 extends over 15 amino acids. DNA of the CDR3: TGTGCCAGCAGCTCCAATAGCGGGATCACAGATACGCAGTATTTT. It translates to CASSSNSGITDTQYF.

DNA for the CDR3: TGTGCCAGCAGCTCTACTTCACAGGGCTACTCTGGAAACACCATATATTTT. Amino acids: CASSSTSQGYSGNTIYF. This rearrangement joins TRBV11-3 to TRBJ1-3, with a weak D call TRBD1 (6 bases). This CDR3 has 17 residues. Germline loops: CDR1 SGHNT, CDR2 YENEEA. The germline V and J ends were trimmed by 4 bases and 0 bases, with 16 bases remaining between them. The entire variable domain, with the rest obtained from reference TRBV11-3 and TRBJ1-3, is as follows: EAGVVQSPRYKIIEKKQPVAFWCNPISGHNTLYWYLQNLGQGPELLIRYENEEAVDDSQLPKDRFSAERLKGVDSTLKIQPAELGDSAVYLCASSSTSQGYSGNTIYFGEGSWLTVV.

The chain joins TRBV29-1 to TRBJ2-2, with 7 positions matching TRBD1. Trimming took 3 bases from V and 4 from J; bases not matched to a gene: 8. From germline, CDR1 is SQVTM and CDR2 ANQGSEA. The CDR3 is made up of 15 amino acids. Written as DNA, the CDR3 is TGCAGCGTTGAGGGAACAGGGGCTGGCACCGGGGAGCTGTTTTTT. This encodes CSVEGTGAGTGELFF.

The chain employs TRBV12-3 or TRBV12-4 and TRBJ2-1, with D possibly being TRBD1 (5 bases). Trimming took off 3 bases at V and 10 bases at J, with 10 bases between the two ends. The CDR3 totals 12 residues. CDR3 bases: TGTGCCAGCAGTTTTGTAGCAGGGGAGCAGTTCTTC. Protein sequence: CASSFVAGEQFF.

For the CDR3, the DNA is TGTGCCAGCAGCACGGGACAGGGGCAAGAGACCCAGTACTTC. It translates to CASSTGQGQETQYF. The chain has TRBV5-5 and TRBJ2-5; 10 positions match TRBD1. Germline loops: CDR1 SGHKS, CDR2 YYEKEE (reference sequence). The CDR3 consists of 14 residues. Germline trimming cut 4 bases from V and 2 bases from J; bases unmatched to any gene: 2.

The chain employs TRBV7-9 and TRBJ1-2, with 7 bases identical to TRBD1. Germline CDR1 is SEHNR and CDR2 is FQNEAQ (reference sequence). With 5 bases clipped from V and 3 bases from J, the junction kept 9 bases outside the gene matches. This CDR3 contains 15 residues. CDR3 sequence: CASSVPGQQYYGYTF. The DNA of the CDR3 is TGTGCCAGCAGCGTACCGGGACAGCAATACTATGGCTACACCTTC.

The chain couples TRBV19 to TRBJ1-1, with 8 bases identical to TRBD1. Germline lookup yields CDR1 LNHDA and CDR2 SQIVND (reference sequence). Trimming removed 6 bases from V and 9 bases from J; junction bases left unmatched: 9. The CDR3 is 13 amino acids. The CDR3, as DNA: TGTGCCAGTAGCCGGATGGACAGGGCTAAAGCTTTCTTT. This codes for CASSRMDRAKAFF.

The CDR3 reads CASSLRGQGSNYGYTF. In DNA, the CDR3 is TGTGCCAGCAGTTTACGTGGACAGGGGTCTAACTATGGCTACACCTTC. This chain uses TRBV28 with TRBJ1-2; 9 bases are shared with TRBD1. The junction had 4 bases not matched to a gene; V was cut back by 2 bases and J by 0 bases. Germline lookup yields CDR1 MDHEN and CDR2 SYDVKM. This CDR3 has 16 amino acids.

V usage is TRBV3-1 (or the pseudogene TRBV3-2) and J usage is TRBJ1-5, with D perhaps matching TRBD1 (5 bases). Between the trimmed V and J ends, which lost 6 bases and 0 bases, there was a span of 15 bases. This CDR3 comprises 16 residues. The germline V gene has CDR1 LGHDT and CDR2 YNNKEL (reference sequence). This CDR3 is CASRLGRGYSNQPQHF. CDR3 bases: TGTGCCAGCAGACTGGGAAGGGGTTATAGCAATCAGCCCCAGCATTTT.

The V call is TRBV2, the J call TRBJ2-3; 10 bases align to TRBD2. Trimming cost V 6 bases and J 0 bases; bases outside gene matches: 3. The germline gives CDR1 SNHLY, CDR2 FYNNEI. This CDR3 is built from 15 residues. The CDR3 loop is CASRRTSGSTDTQYF. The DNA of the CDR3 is TGTGCCAGCAGACGGACTAGCGGTAGCACAGATACGCAGTATTTT.

CDR3 residues: CASSRQGADQPQHF. The DNA for the CDR3 is TGTGCCAGCAGTCGACAGGGGGCCGATCAGCCCCAGCATTTT. This rearrangement joins TRBV28 to TRBJ1-5; TRBD1 aligns across 10 bases. This CDR3 is 14 amino acids long. Germline loops: CDR1 MDHEN, CDR2 SYDVKM. With V trimmed by 5 bases and J by 5 bases, 3 bases remained unmatched. Using reference TRBV28 and TRBJ1-5 for the parts outside the CDR3, the full variable domain is DVKVTQSSRYLVKRTGEKVFLECVQDMDHENMFWYRQDPGLGLRLIYFSYDVKMKEKGDIPEGYSVSREKKERFSLILESASTNQTSMYLCASSRQGADQPQHFGDGTRLSIL.

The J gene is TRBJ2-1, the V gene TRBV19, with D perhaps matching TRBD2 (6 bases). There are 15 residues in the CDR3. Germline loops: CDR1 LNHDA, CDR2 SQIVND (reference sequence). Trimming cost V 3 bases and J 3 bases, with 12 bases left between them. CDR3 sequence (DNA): TGTGCCAGTAGTATTCCTCCCGGGAGCTACAATGAGCAGTTCTTC. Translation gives CASSIPPGSYNEQFF.

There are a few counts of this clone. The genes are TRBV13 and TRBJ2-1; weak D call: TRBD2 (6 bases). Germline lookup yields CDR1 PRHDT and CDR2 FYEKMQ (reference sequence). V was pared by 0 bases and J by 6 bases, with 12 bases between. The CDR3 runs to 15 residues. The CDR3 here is CASSLGPGDSNEQFF. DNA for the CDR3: TGTGCCAGCAGCTTAGGCCCCGGGGACTCCAATGAGCAGTTCTTC.

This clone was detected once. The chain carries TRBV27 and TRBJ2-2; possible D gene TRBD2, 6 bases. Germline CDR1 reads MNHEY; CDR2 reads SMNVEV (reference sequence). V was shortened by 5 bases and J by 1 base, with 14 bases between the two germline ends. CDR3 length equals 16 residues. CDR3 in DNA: TGTGCCAGCAGTCCCTCCAGAGCGGGGAACACCGGGGAGCTGTTTTTT. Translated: CASSPSRAGNTGELFF.

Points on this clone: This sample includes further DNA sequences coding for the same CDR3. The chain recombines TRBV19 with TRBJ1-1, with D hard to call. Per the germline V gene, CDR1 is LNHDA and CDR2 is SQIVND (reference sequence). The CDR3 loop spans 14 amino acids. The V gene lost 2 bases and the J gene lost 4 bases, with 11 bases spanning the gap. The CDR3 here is CASSITGVSTEAFF. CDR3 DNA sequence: TGTGCCAGTAGTATAACCGGGGTTAGCACTGAAGCTTTCTTT.

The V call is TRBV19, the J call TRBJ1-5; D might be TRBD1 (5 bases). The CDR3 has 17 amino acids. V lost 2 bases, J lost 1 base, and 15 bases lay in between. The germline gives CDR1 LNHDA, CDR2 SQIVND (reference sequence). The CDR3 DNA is TGTGCCAGTAGTATACCCCGGGGAGGGGCGAGCAATCAGCCCCAGCATTTT. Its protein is CASSIPRGGASNQPQHF.

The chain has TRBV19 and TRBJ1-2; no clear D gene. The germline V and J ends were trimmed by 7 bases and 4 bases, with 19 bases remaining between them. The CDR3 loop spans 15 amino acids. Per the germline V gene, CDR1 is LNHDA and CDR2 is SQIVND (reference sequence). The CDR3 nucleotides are TGTGCCAGTACCCAAACTCCAGGTCGTGGCTATGGCTACACCTTC. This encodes CASTQTPGRGYGYTF.

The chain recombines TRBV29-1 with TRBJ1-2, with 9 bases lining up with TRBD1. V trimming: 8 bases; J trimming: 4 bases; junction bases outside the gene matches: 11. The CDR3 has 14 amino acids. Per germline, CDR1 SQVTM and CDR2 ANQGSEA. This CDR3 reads CSLAPGQGSYGYTF. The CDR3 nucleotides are TGCAGCTTGGCACCGGGACAGGGAAGCTATGGCTACACCTTC.

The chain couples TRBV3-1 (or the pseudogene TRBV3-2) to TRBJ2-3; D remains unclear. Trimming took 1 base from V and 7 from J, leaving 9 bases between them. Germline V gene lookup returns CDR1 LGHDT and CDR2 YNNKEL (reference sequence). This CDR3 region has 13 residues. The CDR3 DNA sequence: TGTGCCAGCAGCCAAGCCCAAACTCATACGCAGTATTTT. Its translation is CASSQAQTHTQYF.